This TCR beta chain was sequenced in a study of blood T cell repertoires in COVID-19. Study details: Samples of COVID-19 (acute and convalescent) were obtained from the United States, Italy and Spain. T cells, B-cell-depleted T cells, or PBMCs provided the cDNA or gDNA that served as material.

Germline assignment: CDR1 SNHLY and CDR2 FYNNEI. This CDR3 spans 15 amino acids. V lost 7 bases, J lost 5 bases, and 17 bases lay in between. In the source study's methods: For nucleated cells, counts were estimated from reference gene primer amplification. Sequenced by immunoSEQ multiplex PCR; TCRdb stores in-frame clones only, minus some. V and J calls and clone size come straight from that table; D and trimming were deduced from the DNA. Among about 220,000 clones listed, 80% to 85% were seen once. The sample consisted of peripheral blood. The chain couples TRBV2 to TRBJ2-2; D is perhaps TRBD2 (5 bases). The source is a woman in her sixties or seventies who had recovered from COVID-19. CDR3 in DNA: TGTGCCAGCACACTAGACTCTGTACCGACCGGGGAGCTGTTTTTT. It codes for CASTLDSVPTGELFF.